This T cell receptor beta chain appears in the sequencing data of a study of blood T cell repertoires in COVID-19. Looked up from germline, CDR1 is SEHNR and CDR2 is FQNEAQ (reference sequence). This CDR3 is built from 16 residues. V lost 7 bases, J lost 4 bases, and 12 bases stayed unmatched. Profiled with immunoSEQ multiplex PCR; TCRdb holds only in-frame clones, not every one. This repertoire shows 250,000 to 350,000 clones, roughly 89% found once; its top ten account for around 4.4%. This clone occurred a few times. V and J are TRBV7-9 and TRBJ2-7; 11 bases match TRBD1. What was sequenced was PBMCs or T cells enriched from blood (not recorded which). This receptor was identified in a woman aged 18 to 35 with acute COVID-19. The CDR3 nucleotides read TGTGCCAGCACACGGGATAGGGGACAGGGGGTTTACGAGCAGTACTTC. Translation gives CASTRDRGQGVYEQYF.